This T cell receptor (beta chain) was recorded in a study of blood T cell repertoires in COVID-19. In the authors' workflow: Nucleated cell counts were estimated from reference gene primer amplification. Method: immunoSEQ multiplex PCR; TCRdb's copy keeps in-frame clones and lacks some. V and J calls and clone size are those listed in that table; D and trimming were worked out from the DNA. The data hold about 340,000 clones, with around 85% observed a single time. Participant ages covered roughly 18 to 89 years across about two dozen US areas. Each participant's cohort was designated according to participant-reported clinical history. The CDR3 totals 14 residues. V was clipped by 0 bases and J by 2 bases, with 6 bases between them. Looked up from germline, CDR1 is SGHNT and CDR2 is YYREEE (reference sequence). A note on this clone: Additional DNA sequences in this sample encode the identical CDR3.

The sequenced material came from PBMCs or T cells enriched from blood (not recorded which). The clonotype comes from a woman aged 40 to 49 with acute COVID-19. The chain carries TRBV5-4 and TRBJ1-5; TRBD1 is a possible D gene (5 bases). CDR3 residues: CASSLGGGNQPQHF. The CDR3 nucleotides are TGTGCCAGCAGCTTGGGGGGGGGCAATCAGCCCCAGCATTTT.